This entry concerns a single T cell receptor (beta chain). Its antigen is still unknown. The sample originates from a study of graft-versus-host responses after intestinal transplantation. Overall study context: Anti-thymocyte globulin induction preceded around 3 years of tacrolimus and steroid maintenance in all recipients.

CDR1 SGHRS and CDR2 YFSETQ come from the germline V gene. This CDR3 is 16 amino acids long. Trimming at V came to 4 bases and at J to 7 bases, leaving 9 bases not matched to a gene. Study findings and constraints: The authors found GvH clones in recipient marrow, some appearing first in ileum or blood.

Libraries were prepared by immunoSEQ multiplex PCR; TCRdb keeps only in-frame clonotypes and omits some of them. The table shows fewer than 150,000 clones, with around nine tenths occurring only once. This material consisted of unstimulated CD4+ T cells sorted from spleen or lymph node cells, taken before intestinal transplant. This sequence originates from a human donor who received an intestinal transplant. The genes are TRBV5-1 and TRBJ1-6, with 9 bases aligning to TRBD1. The CDR3 loop is CASSPSGQGTNSPLHF. The CDR3 region has the DNA TGCGCCAGCAGCCCTTCGGGACAGGGTACCAATTCACCCCTCCACTTT.